Included here is one TCR beta chain sequence, with context. Its antigen remains unidentified. One end of the junction fails to match germline, which may point to a read error. TCRdb redid the calling of the reads with MiXCR, one entry per CDR3 protein. The sample lists some 240,000 distinct CDR3 sequences, over 15% seen once, with less than 50% in the top ten. The data were obtained in a study of T cell repertoires in cytomegalovirus infection. Study-level background: Based on public TCR beta signatures, there were indications of CMV infection and of a matching HLA type. Points from the study as a whole: Cumulative public TCR beta family frequency identified CMV carriers with the relevant HLA.

This CDR3 contains 14 residues. Germline V gene lookup returns CDR1 SGHVS and CDR2 FNYEAQ. The TCR originated in a human donor in good health (CMV status not recorded). Some clones in this sample may be carry-over from other donors' samples. Material: CD8+ T cells from PBMCs. The chain employs TRBV7-6 and TRBJ2-1; a possible D gene is TRBD1 (5 bases). CDR3 region: CASSGPGQGNKQFF. In nucleotides, the CDR3 is TGTGCCAGCAGCGGCCCTGGACAAGGCAATAAGCAGTTCTTC.